The 31 T cell receptor beta chains below come from one sample, sequenced in a study of T-cell reconstitution after alpha-beta-depleted transplantation in children. Unique molecular identifiers were incorporated during preparation of the TCRbeta library. TCRdb re-analysed the PCR reads in MiXCR, keeping a single row per CDR3 protein. The repertoire holds approximately 300,000 distinct CDR3 sequences, with 9.5% to 13% as singletons. The sample here was peripheral blood, taken 180 days after TCRalphabeta/CD19-depleted stem cell transplant. Every receptor here comes from a male patient aged 2-9 years who had a stem cell transplant for chronic granulomatous disease, so the T cells may come from the graft donor.

This clonotype was counted many times. The chain couples TRBV7-9 to TRBJ2-7; 9 nucleotides match TRBD1. Looked up from germline, CDR1 is SEHNR and CDR2 is FQNEAQ (reference sequence). V trimming: 4 bases; J trimming: 4 bases; junction bases outside the gene matches: 5. The CDR3 has 14 amino acids. The CDR3 protein is CASSSRTGDYEQYF. CDR3 sequence (DNA): TGTGCCAGCAGCTCCAGGACAGGGGATTACGAGCAGTACTTC.

This clonotype has a count of ten or more. The rearrangement joins TRBV5-1 to TRBJ2-1; TRBD2 matches 12 bases. From germline, CDR1 is SGHRS and CDR2 YFSETQ. CDR3 size: 17 residues. Germline trimming cut 4 bases from V and 4 bases from J; bases unmatched to any gene: 9. The CDR3 reads CASSPNALAGGYNEQFF. The DNA for the CDR3 is TGCGCCAGCAGCCCAAACGCCCTAGCGGGAGGGTACAATGAGCAGTTCTTC. The whole variable domain, remainder taken from reference TRBV5-1 and TRBJ2-1, is KAGVTQTPRYLIKTRGQQVTLSCSPISGHRSVSWYQQTPGQGLQFLFEYFSETQRNKGNFPGRFSGRQFSNSRSEMNVSTLELGDSALYLCASSPNALAGGYNEQFFGPGTRLTVL.

Judged by abundance, this clonotype is large (0.1 to 1%). The CDR3 here is CASSGVRASTDTQYF. The CDR3 nucleotides read TGTGCCAGCAGCGGAGTGCGGGCCAGCACAGATACGCAGTATTTT. The chain links TRBV7-9 to TRBJ2-3, with D tentatively TRBD2 (5 bases). Between the trimmed V and J ends, which lost 5 bases and 0 bases, there was a span of 12 bases. The CDR3 has 15 amino acids. Germline lookup yields CDR1 SEHNR and CDR2 FQNEAQ (reference sequence).

Ten or more counts support this clonotype. The V call is TRBV27, the J call TRBJ2-1; 9 bases are a match to TRBD1. The CDR3 loop spans 14 amino acids. V gave up 5 bases and J gave up 9 bases; unmatched junction bases: 8. CDR1 MNHEY and CDR2 SMNVEV come from the germline V gene (reference sequence). This CDR3 reads CASSPPGQGREQFF. As DNA, the CDR3 is TGTGCCAGCAGTCCACCGGGACAGGGTCGTGAGCAGTTCTTC.

Ten or more counts support this clonotype. The CDR3: CSARDLSWGSDTDTQYF. As DNA, the CDR3 is TGCAGTGCTAGAGACCTATCTTGGGGGAGTGACACAGATACGCAGTATTTT. This chain connects TRBV20-1 to TRBJ2-3; D is possibly TRBD1 or TRBD2 (5 bases each). Germline V gives CDR1 DFQATT, CDR2 SNEGSKA (reference sequence). V gave up 0 bases and J gave up 2 bases, with 18 bases separating them. The CDR3 extends over 17 amino acids.

This clonotype showed up many times. This chain connects TRBV6-5 to TRBJ1-2; D unresolved. V dropped 0 bases and J dropped 0 bases, with 11 bases sitting between them. This CDR3 contains 16 residues. Germline CDR1 reads MNHEY; CDR2 reads SVGAGI. The CDR3 coding sequence is TGTGCCAGCAGTTACTCGAGTAAGGCATCTAACTATGGCTACACCTTC. It specifies CASSYSSKASNYGYTF.

This clonotype was detected ten times or more. This chain connects TRBV28 to TRBJ2-7, with a tentative D call TRBD2 (5 bases). V lost 5 bases, J lost 2 bases, and 10 bases lay in between. Germline-derived CDR1 and CDR2 are MDHEN and SYDVKM. The CDR3 loop spans 13 amino acids. CDR3 in DNA: TGTGCCAGCAGTCGGGGATTACCCTACGAGCAGTACTTC. This sequence encodes CASSRGLPYEQYF.

There are many counts of this clonotype. The chain uses TRBV27 and TRBJ2-6; D uncertain. CDR3 length: 16 residues. V was clipped by 3 bases and J by 4 bases, with 13 bases between them. Germline CDR1 reads MNHEY; CDR2 reads SMNVEV (reference sequence). CDR3 sequence (DNA): TGTGCCAGCAGTTTGAACATTTTAACCGGGGCCAACGTCCTGACTTTC. Translation gives CASSLNILTGANVLTF.

Comments on this clonotype: Possible read error: a much larger clone is one base away. This chain uses TRBV7-9 with TRBJ2-7, with 13 bases that match TRBD2. The DNA end lines up better with TRBJ2-1; the J call may be wrong. The CDR3 is 15 residues long. Per the germline V gene, CDR1 is SEHNR and CDR2 is FQNEAQ (reference sequence). The CDR3 nucleotides are TGTGCCAGCAGCGCCGGACTAGCGGGAGTCAACGAGCAGTTCTTC. Translation gives CASSAGLAGVNEQFF.

With respect to this clonotype: This may arise from a read error, as a much more abundant clone is one base away. V and J are TRBV15 and TRBJ2-7, with 9 positions matching TRBD1. The CDR3 loop spans 15 amino acids. CDR1 and CDR2 from the germline V gene are LNHNV and YYDKDF (reference sequence). J lost 7 bases, V lost 1 base, and 8 bases had no gene match. Here the CDR3 DNA reads TGTGCCACCAGCAGAGTTCATACAGGGGGCAGTGAGCAGTACTTC. It encodes CATSRVHTGGSEQYF.

V and J are TRBV5-6 and TRBJ2-5; tentative D call: TRBD1 (6 bases). The V gene lost 4 bases and the J gene lost 0 bases, with 13 bases spanning the gap. Germline values: CDR1 SGHDT, CDR2 YYEEEE. The CDR3 is 15 amino acids. The CDR3: CASSPDSHYQETQYF. The CDR3 DNA reads as TGTGCCAGCAGCCCGGACAGCCACTACCAAGAGACCCAGTACTTC. Together with reference TRBV5-6 and TRBJ2-5, the CDR3 gives the full variable domain: DAGVTQSPTHLIKTRGQQVTLRCSPKSGHDTVSWYQQALGQGPQFIFQYYEEEERQRGNFPDRFSGHQFPNYSSELNVNALLLGDSALYLCASSPDSHYQETQYFGPGTRLLVL.

This clonotype has at least ten counts. The chain links TRBV29-1 to TRBJ1-5; TRBD1 matches at 8 bases. This CDR3 region has 13 residues. V shed 5 bases, J shed 7 bases, and the junction held 7 bases outside the gene matches. The germline V gene encodes CDR1 SQVTM and CDR2 ANQGSEA. The CDR3 DNA follows: TGCAGCGTTCGTGGACAGGGTGAACAGCCCCAGCATTTT. This translates into CSVRGQGEQPQHF.

Comment on this clonotype: One base away lies a much larger clone, so this may be a sequencing read error. This sequence joins TRBV28 and TRBJ2-5; possible D gene TRBD1, 5 bases. Germline loops: CDR1 MDHEN, CDR2 SYDVKM. The CDR3 spans 14 residues. This chain's CDR3 is CASRLWGGRETQYF. Written as DNA, the CDR3 is TGTGCCAGCCGTTTATGGGGCGGTCGGGAGACCCAGTACTTC.

As regards this clonotype: A read error may be the cause here, since a much bigger clone is one base away. The chain uses TRBV5-1 and TRBJ1-2, with D possibly TRBD1 on 5 matching bases. Per the germline V gene, CDR1 is SGHRS and CDR2 is YFSETQ. With 3 bases removed from V and 4 bases from J, the gap between germline ends came to 19 bases. CDR3 length: 16 residues. CDR3 in amino acids: CASSSDSGMGGYGYTF. The CDR3 nucleotides read TGCGCCAGCAGCTCCGACAGCGGGATGGGTGGCTATGGCTACACCTTC.

This clonotype was recorded at least ten times. The gene calls are TRBV6-1 and TRBJ2-1, with 10 bases matching TRBD2. Germline CDR1 is MNHNS and CDR2 is SASEGT. This CDR3 contains 14 residues. V was pared by 6 bases and J by 10 bases, with 9 bases of the junction left unmatched. CDR3 amino acids: CASRERGGRSEQFF. The CDR3 coding sequence is TGTGCCAGCAGGGAGCGGGGGGGCCGTTCCGAGCAGTTCTTC.

To note about this clonotype: The junction departs from germline at one end; a sequencing error may be responsible. This rearrangement joins TRBV12-3 or TRBV12-4 to TRBJ2-5; 13 nucleotides align to TRBD2. CDR3 length: 19 residues. The DNA of the CDR3 is TGTGCCAGCTGTTTAGAGCGCTTGGGACTAGCGGGGTTAGAAGAGACCCAGTACTTC. The encoded protein is CASCLERLGLAGLEETQYF.

This clonotype is a singleton in its sample. A much larger clone sits a single nucleotide away, making a read error possible. The chain joins TRBV28 to TRBJ2-3, with D possibly TRBD2 on 5 matching bases. Germline V gives CDR1 MDHEN, CDR2 SYDVKM. The length of the CDR3 is 15 residues. V was cut by 5 bases and J by 6 bases, with 18 bases left in between. CDR3 coding DNA: TGTGCCAGCAGTGGGCGGGCCCCGGTTGCGGATACGCAGTATTTT. Translated: CASSGRAPVADTQYF.

This clonotype was observed at least ten times. V gene TRBV20-1 combines with J gene TRBJ2-1; 8 nucleotides align to TRBD1. Trimming took 2 bases from V and 5 from J; bases not matched to a gene: 8. The germline gives CDR1 DFQATT, CDR2 SNEGSKA (reference sequence). The CDR3 sequence is 15 residues long. This CDR3 is CSARNPRDRNNEQFF. The CDR3 DNA sequence: TGCAGTGCTAGAAACCCCCGGGACAGGAACAATGAGCAGTTCTTC.

This clonotype was counted at least ten times. The chain links TRBV15 to TRBJ2-7; D not certain. Germline CDR1 reads LNHNV; CDR2 reads YYDKDF (reference sequence). V was pared by 0 bases and J by 5 bases, with 29 bases between. This CDR3 has 20 amino acids. The DNA for the CDR3 is TGTGCCACCAGCAGAGATGAAGAACCTATGACCGTCAAGGGAACTGACGAGCAGTACTTC. Translation gives CATSRDEEPMTVKGTDEQYF.

The sample holds many counts of this clonotype. The CDR3 sequence: CASSLRLDSQETQYF. The CDR3 nucleotides read TGCGCCAGCAGCTTGCGACTAGACAGTCAAGAGACCCAGTACTTC. The genes are TRBV5-1 and TRBJ2-5; possibly TRBD2 for D (6 bases). This CDR3 is 15 amino acids long. Germline CDR1 reads SGHRS; CDR2 reads YFSETQ. Trimming removed 1 base at V and 2 bases at J, with 12 bases between.

Points on this clonotype: A much larger clonotype is one base distant, so this may be a read error. The chain joins TRBV3-1 to TRBJ2-3, with unresolved D. The CDR3 sequence is 14 residues long. V lost 0 bases and J 7 bases, leaving 11 bases between the germline ends. The germline gives CDR1 LGHDT, CDR2 YNNKEL (reference sequence). CDR3 sequence (DNA): TGTGCCAGCAGCCAAGATGGCAGGTCTCATACGCAGTATTTT. Translation gives CASSQDGRSHTQYF.

Many counts were recorded for this clonotype. The chain combines TRBV7-8 with TRBJ2-7; perhaps TRBD2 as D (5 bases). V lost 1 base, J lost 2 bases, and 12 bases lay in between. CDR3 length: 15 residues. Germline V lookup: CDR1 SGHVS, CDR2 FQNEAQ. CDR3: CASSLGAAATYEQYF. CDR3 coding DNA: TGTGCCAGCAGCTTAGGAGCGGCAGCAACCTACGAGCAGTACTTC.

This clonotype was seen at least ten times. The chain links TRBV5-1 to TRBJ1-1; 9 positions agree with TRBD1. CDR1 SGHRS and CDR2 YFSETQ come from the germline V gene. Trimming at V came to 3 bases and at J to 5 bases, leaving 5 bases not matched to a gene. This CDR3 contains 14 residues. The CDR3 bases are TGCGCCAGCAGCTCCGGGACAGGGAGAACTGAAGCTTTCTTT. The encoded protein is CASSSGTGRTEAFF.

This clonotype has at least ten counts. The chain is built from TRBV28 and TRBJ2-5; tentative D call: TRBD1 (7 bases). The V gene lost 5 bases and the J gene lost 1 base, with 17 bases spanning the gap. Germline V gives CDR1 MDHEN, CDR2 SYDVKM. The CDR3 is 16 residues long. CDR3 bases: TGTGCCAGCAGTCTGGGGGGACAGATATCCCAAGAGACCCAGTACTTC. Its translation is CASSLGGQISQETQYF.

Ten or more counts support this clonotype. The gene calls are TRBV7-2 and TRBJ2-7; 9 nucleotides match TRBD1. The germline gives CDR1 SGHTA, CDR2 FQGNSA. The length of the CDR3 is 16 residues. V trimming: 1 base; J trimming: 2 bases; junction bases outside the gene matches: 6. CDR3 sequence (DNA): TGTGCCAGCAGCTTAGGGGACAGGGTCATCACCTACGAGCAGTACTTC. Amino acid sequence: CASSLGDRVITYEQYF.

This clonotype was seen a few times. CDR3 residues: CASSREREQFF. The DNA of the CDR3 is TGTGCCAGCAGCCGGGAGAGGGAGCAGTTCTTC. The chain carries TRBV3-1 and TRBJ2-1, with a weak D call TRBD2 (5 bases). Trimming stripped 4 bases from V and 10 bases from J, with 8 bases between. Germline V gene lookup returns CDR1 LGHDT and CDR2 YNNKEL (reference sequence). This CDR3 contains 11 residues.

This clonotype turned up a few times. The V gene is TRBV5-1, the J gene TRBJ2-7, with D unclear. The CDR3 totals 15 residues. Trimming removed 3 bases from V and 4 bases from J, with 17 bases in between. Germline V lookup: CDR1 SGHRS, CDR2 YFSETQ. The CDR3: CASSSGSGSSYEQYF. The CDR3 nucleotides are TGCGCCAGCAGCTCGGGCAGTGGATCGAGTTACGAGCAGTACTTC.

In the case of this clonotype: A clone one base away is much larger, so this may be a read error. V is TRBV7-3 and J is TRBJ2-5, with TRBD1 identical over 10 bases. The CDR3 is 13 amino acids. CDR1 is SGHTA, CDR2 FQGTGA, per germline. DNA for the CDR3: TGTGCCAGCAGCCGAGGGACAGGGGAGACCCAGTCCTTC. Its translation is CASSRGTGETQSF.

This clonotype occurred many times. The chain couples TRBV19 to TRBJ2-2; maybe TRBD1 (6 bases). The CDR3 covers 12 residues. Trimming removed 3 bases from V and 13 bases from J, with 12 bases in between. CDR1 and CDR2 (germline): LNHDA, SQIVND (reference sequence). The CDR3 DNA follows: TGTGCCAGTAGTATTAGGGGGAGTTGGCTGTTTTTT. Amino acid sequence: CASSIRGSWLFF.

This clonotype came up many times. V usage is TRBV23-1 and J usage is TRBJ2-2; weak D call: TRBD1 (6 bases). Being an ORF, TRBV23-1 has a function that is uncertain. The CDR3 sequence is 20 residues long. The ends were cut back, 0 bases at V and 2 bases at J, with 22 bases in the middle. The CDR3 protein is CASSQSPEIKGGRNTGELFF. The CDR3 DNA sequence: TGCGCCAGCAGTCAATCGCCGGAGATTAAAGGGGGACGAAACACCGGGGAGCTGTTTTTT.

This clonotype was seen a handful of times. The junction departs from the called germline gene at one end, perhaps through a read error. CDR3 in DNA: TGTGCCAACAGCTTAGATCGCGGGAGAAACGAGCAGTACTTC. Translation: CANSLDRGRNEQYF. V is TRBV7-9 and J is TRBJ2-7, with TRBD2 matching 7 bases. This CDR3 has 14 amino acids. Germline CDR1 SEHNR, CDR2 FQNEAQ (reference sequence). The full variable domain, its missing parts supplied by reference TRBV7-9 and TRBJ2-7, is DTGVSQNPRHKITKRGQNVTFRCDPISEHNRLYWYRQTLGQGPEFLTYFQNEAQLEKSRLLSDRFSAERPKGSFSTLEIQRTEQGDSAMYLCANSLDRGRNEQYFGPGTRLTVT.